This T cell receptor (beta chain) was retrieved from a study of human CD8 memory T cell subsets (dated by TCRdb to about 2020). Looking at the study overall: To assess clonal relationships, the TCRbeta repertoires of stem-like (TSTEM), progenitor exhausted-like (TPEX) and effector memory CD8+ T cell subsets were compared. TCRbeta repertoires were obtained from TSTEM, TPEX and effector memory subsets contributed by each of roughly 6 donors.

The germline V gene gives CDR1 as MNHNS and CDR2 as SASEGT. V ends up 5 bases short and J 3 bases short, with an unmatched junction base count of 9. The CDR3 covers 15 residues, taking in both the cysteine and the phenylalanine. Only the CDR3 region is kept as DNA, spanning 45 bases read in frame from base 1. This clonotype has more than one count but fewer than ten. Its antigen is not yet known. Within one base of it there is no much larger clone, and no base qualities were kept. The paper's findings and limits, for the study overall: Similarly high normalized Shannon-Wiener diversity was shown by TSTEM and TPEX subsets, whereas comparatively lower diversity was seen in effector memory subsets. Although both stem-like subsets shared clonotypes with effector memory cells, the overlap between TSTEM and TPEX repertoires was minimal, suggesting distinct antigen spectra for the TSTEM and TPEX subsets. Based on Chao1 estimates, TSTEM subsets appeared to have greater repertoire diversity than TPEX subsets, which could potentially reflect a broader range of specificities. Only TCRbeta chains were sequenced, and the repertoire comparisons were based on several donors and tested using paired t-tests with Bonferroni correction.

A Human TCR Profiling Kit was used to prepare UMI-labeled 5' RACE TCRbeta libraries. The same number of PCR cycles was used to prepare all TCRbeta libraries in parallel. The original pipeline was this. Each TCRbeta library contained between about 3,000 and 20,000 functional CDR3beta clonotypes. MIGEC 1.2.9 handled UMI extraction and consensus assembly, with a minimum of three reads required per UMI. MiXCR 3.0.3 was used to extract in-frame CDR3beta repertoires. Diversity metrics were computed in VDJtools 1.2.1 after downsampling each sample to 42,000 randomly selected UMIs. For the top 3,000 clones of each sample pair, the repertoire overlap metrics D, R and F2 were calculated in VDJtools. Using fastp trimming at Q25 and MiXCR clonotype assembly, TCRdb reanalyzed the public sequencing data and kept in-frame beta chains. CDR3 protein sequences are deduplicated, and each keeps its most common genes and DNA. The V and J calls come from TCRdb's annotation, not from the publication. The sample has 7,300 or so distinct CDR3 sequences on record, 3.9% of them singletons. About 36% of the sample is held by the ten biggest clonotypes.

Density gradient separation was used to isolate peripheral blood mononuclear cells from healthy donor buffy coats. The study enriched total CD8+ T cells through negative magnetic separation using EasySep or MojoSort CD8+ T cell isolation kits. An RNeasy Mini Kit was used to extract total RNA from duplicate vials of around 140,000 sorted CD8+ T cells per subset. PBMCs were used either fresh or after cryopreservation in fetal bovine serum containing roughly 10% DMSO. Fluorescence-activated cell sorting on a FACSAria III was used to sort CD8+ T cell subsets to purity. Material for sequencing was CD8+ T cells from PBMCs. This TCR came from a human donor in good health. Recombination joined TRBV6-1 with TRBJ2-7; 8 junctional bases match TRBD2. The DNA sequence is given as TGTGCCAGCAGTACAAGCGGGGGCCCCGGCTACGAGCAGTACTTC. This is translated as CASSTSGGPGYEQYF.